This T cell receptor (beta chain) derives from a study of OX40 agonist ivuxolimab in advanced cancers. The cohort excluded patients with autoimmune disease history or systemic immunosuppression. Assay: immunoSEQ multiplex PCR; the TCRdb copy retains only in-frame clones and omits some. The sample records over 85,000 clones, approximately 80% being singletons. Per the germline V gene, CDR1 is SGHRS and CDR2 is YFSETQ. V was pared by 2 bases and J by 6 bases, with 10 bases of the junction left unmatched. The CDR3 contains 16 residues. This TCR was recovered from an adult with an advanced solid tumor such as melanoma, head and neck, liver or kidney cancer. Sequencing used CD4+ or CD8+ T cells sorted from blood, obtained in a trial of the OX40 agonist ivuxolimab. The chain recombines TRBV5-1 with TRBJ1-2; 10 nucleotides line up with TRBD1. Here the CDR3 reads CASSFIGTGEGHGYTF. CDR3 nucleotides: TGCGCCAGCAGCTTTATCGGGACAGGGGAAGGTCATGGCTACACCTTC.